This T cell receptor (beta chain) appears in the sequencing data of a study of cytomegalovirus exposure and HLA in healthy donors. Overall study: The Caucasian-associated ancestry cluster held over 80% of 398 genotyped donors.

Per the germline V gene, CDR1 is MDHEN and CDR2 is SYDVKM. The CDR3 runs 14 residues. Trimming removed 10 bases from V and 4 bases from J, with 19 bases in between. This clone occurred a few times. Its specificity is unknown. Overall study findings and caveats: Being productive about 87% or about 30% of the time was typical of most TCR beta V segments in an earlier analysis. At a 0.05 false discovery rate, a later analysis found some 18,000 TCR beta sequences to be associated with HLA alleles. A later analysis showed TCR association rates differing by HLA locus, peaking at DRB1 and lowest at HLA-C.

It was with 60 Vbeta and 13 Jbeta primers that the PCR ran. Using immunoSEQ multiplex PCR, the repertoire was profiled, and TCRdb retains in-frame clones only, with some absent. The top ten hold 5.5% to 7% of the sample, which has about 82,000 clones, 78% seen once. The clonotype was recovered from a male donor in good health and CMV-seropositive. The sample consisted of PBMCs. The rearrangement uses TRBV28 and TRBJ1-1; D may be TRBD1 (5 bases). CDR3 sequence: CATTGPGVATEAFF. DNA for the CDR3: TGTGCCACTACAGGTCCTGGGGTGGCCACTGAAGCTTTCTTT.